This T cell receptor beta chain was recorded in a study of T cells in Graves' hyperthyroidism and ophthalmopathy. Clinicians diagnosed patients from clinical symptoms, serum thyroxine and TRAb, thyroid ultrasound and orbital computed tomography. Amplification of TCR beta CDR3 regions was performed using RNA transcripts as template. First-round RT-PCR with HTBI primers amplified the TCR CDR3 region. MiXCR was run by TCRdb on the multiplex PCR reads, yielding one entry per CDR3 protein. The sample contains over 500,000 distinct CDR3 sequences, roughly 45% of which appear only once. Comments on this clonotype: The target antigen is unknown.

The germline V and J ends were trimmed by 3 bases and 0 bases, with 12 bases remaining between them. The CDR3 sequence is 16 residues long. In germline, CDR1 is MGHRA, CDR2 YSYEKL. Study-wide points: A median around 6 months before onset, the model predicted ophthalmopathy. In blood, most of the thyroid clonotypes expanded above 0.001 were also present.

The sequence was obtained from an adult woman with Graves' disease, either hyperthyroidism or ophthalmopathy (not recorded which). Sequencing was performed on peripheral blood or thyroid tissue (not recorded which). This rearrangement joins TRBV4-1 to TRBJ1-5; the D gene is possibly TRBD1 (6 bases). The CDR3 sequence is CASSQTTGSSNQPQHF. CDR3 DNA: TGCGCCAGCAGCCAGACAACAGGGAGTAGCAATCAGCCCCAGCATTTT.